This note documents a single T cell receptor beta chain sequence. The antigen is undetermined. Germline values: CDR1 MNHEY, CDR2 SMNVEV (reference sequence). V was pared by 2 bases and J by 5 bases, with 12 bases between. The CDR3 is 14 amino acids. This record comes from a study of T cells after yellow fever vaccination. Findings and limits, study-wide: Although most clonotypes did not, a small share appeared in both CD4 and CD8 compartments. The secondary response was weaker but peaked faster, day 5 versus 15. Subsequent booster samples again held most clones from primary vaccination (96% CD4, 85% to 90% CD8).

TCRdb reprocessed the 5' RACE reads with MiXCR, giving one entry per CDR3 protein. The sample shows approximately 260,000 distinct CDR3 sequences, over 10% of them seen only once. This sequence joins TRBV27 and TRBJ1-1; D perhaps matches TRBD1 (5 bases). Specimen: CD4+ T cells sorted from PBMCs, collected 45 days after the yellow fever booster vaccination. This receptor was obtained from a man aged 25 to 40 who received the YFV17D yellow fever vaccine. CDR3 nucleotides: TGTGCCAGCAGTTTACGCCACGGGGGTACTGAAGCTTTCTTT. Its protein product is CASSLRHGGTEAFF.